The source of this T cell receptor beta chain is a study of blood T cell repertoires in COVID-19. The assay was immunoSEQ multiplex PCR, and TCRdb's table has in-frame clones only and misses some. The data hold about 330,000 clones, with over 80% observed a single time. It was during active infection that Seattle patients were enrolled and then longitudinally followed. Trimming removed 6 bases from V and 3 bases from J, with 9 bases in between. The V gene's germline CDR1 is SQVTM and CDR2 ANQGSEA. The CDR3 loop spans 12 amino acids. The sequence derives from a man aged 30-40 years with COVID-19, enrolled during active disease. The sequenced material came from peripheral blood. The chain is built from TRBV29-1 and TRBJ1-5, with a possible D match to TRBD1 (6 bases). The CDR3 spells CSVQGPNQPQHF. The DNA of the CDR3 is TGCAGCGTACAGGGCCCCAATCAGCCCCAGCATTTT.